The present T cell receptor beta chain was sequenced within a study of T-cell memory formation after mild COVID-19. Overall study context: Clusters were largely donor specific.

Study-wide results and limits: Later expanders leaned toward CD4+, whereas clones contracting from day 15 to 85 were balanced CD4/CD8. Mainly CM and EM harbored the contracting CD4+ clones; mainly EMRA harbored the CD8+ ones.

Turning to this clonotype: The antigen is undetermined.

TCR alpha and TCR beta cDNA libraries carrying sample barcodes and UMIs were produced by 5'RACE using constant-segment primers. One entry per CDR3 protein, called by TCRdb with MiXCR from the 5' RACE reads. In the table there are 450,000 or so distinct CDR3 sequences, approximately 20% of which are singletons. Per germline, CDR1 MGHRA and CDR2 YSYEKL. The CDR3 covers 16 residues. V lost 4 bases to trimming and J lost 2 bases, with 12 bases between them. Sequenced material: PBMCs or a T cell subset sorted from them (not recorded which). This chain connects TRBV4-1 to TRBJ1-6; no clear D gene. The sequence was obtained from an adult woman who had mild COVID-19 (a few samples of this study predate the infection). Cell type and time point are not known. In DNA, the CDR3 is TGCGCCAGCAGCCCCGTTGCAGGTGCCTATAATTCACCCCTCCACTTT. It translates to CASSPVAGAYNSPLHF.